The T cell receptor (beta chain) under discussion was sequenced for a study of shared clonotypes between healthy human individuals. Naive CD8 cells lacked CD45RO, underwent positive selection for CCR7 and left out terminally differentiated effector memory CD45RA+ cells. V shed 8 bases and J 4 bases; nucleotides not matched to a gene: 9. Per the germline V gene, CDR1 is GTSNPN and CDR2 is SVGIG (reference sequence). The CDR3 extends over 13 amino acids. The assay was immunoSEQ multiplex PCR, and TCRdb's table has in-frame clones only and misses some. The profile shows 1.5 million to 2.5 million clones, 85% to 95% of them singletons. Of note for this clone: Its antigen remains unidentified.

Findings and limits, study-wide: Even with large depth, rarefaction showed that sorted-subset sequencing was incomplete.

This TCR was recovered from a man younger than 30 in good health. Material for sequencing was naive CD8+ T cells sorted from blood. This chain links TRBV30 with TRBJ2-3, with TRBD1 matching over 7 bases. CDR3 sequence reads: CARDSSPPDTQYF. The CDR3 nucleotides are TGTGCCCGGGACAGCTCTCCTCCAGATACGCAGTATTTT.